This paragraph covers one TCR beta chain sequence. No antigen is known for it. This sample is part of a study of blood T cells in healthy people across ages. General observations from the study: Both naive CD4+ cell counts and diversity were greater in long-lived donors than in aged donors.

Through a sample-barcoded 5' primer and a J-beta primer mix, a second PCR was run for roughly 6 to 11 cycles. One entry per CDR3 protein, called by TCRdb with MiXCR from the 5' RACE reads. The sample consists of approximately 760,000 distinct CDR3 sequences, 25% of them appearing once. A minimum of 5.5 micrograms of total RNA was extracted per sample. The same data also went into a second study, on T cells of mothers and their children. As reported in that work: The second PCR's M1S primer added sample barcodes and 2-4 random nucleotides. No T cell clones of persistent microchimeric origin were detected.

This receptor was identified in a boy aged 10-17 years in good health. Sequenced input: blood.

CDR3 DNA sequence: TGTGCCAGTAGCGCGGGACAGGGGGCAAATGGCTACACCTTC. Translating gives CASSAGQGANGYTF. This chain connects TRBV19 to TRBJ1-2; 12 bases fit TRBD1. The CDR3 contains 14 residues. After removal of 6 bases from V and 6 bases from J, the junction contained 5 bases not matched to a gene. Looked up from germline, CDR1 is LNHDA and CDR2 is SQIVND (reference sequence).